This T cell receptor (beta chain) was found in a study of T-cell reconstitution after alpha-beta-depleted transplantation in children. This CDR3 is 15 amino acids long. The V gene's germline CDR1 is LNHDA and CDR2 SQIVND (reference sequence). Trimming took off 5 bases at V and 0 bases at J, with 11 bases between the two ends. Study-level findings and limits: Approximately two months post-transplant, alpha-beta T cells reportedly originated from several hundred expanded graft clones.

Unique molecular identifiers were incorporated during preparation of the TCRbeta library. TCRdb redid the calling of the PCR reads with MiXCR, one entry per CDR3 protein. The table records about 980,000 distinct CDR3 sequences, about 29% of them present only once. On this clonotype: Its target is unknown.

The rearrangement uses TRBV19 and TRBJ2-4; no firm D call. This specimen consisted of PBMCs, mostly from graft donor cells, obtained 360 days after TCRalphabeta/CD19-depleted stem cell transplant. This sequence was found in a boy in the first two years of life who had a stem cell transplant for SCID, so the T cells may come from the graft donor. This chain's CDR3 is CASSPRRRAKNIQYF. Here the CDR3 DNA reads TGTGCCAGTAGTCCAAGACGAAGAGCCAAAAACATTCAGTACTTC.